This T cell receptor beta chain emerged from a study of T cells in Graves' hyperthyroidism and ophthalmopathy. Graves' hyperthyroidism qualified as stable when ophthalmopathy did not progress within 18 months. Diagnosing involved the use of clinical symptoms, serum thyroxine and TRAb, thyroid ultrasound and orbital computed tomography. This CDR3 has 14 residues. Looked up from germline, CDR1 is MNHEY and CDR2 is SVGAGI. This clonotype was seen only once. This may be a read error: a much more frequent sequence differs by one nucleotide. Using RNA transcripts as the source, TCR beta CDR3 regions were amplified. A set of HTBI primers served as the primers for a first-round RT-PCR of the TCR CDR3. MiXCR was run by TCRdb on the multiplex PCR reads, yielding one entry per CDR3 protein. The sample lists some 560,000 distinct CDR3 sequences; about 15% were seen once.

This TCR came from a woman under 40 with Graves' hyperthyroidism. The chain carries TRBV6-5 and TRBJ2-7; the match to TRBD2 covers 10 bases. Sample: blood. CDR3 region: CVSSWASGSGEQYF. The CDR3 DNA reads TGTGTCAGCAGTTGGGCTAGCGGGAGTGGCGAGCAGTACTTC.